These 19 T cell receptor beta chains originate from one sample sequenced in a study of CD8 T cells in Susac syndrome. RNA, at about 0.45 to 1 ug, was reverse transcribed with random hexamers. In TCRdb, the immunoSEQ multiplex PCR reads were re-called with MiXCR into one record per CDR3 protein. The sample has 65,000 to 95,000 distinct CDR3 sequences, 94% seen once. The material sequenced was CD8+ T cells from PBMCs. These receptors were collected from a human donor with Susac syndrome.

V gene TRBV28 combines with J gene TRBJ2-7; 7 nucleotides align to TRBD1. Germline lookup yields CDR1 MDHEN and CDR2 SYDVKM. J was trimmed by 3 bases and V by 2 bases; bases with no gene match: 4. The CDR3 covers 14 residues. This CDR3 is CASSLTGEGYEQYF. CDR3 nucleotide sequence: TGTGCCAGCAGTTTAACAGGGGAAGGCTACGAGCAGTACTTC.

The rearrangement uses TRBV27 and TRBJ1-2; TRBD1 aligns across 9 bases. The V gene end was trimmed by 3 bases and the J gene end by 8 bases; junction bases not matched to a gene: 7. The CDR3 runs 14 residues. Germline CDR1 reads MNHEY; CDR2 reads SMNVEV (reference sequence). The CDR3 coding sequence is TGTGCCAGCAGTTTCGGGACAGGGAACGTAGGCTACACCTTC. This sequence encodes CASSFGTGNVGYTF.

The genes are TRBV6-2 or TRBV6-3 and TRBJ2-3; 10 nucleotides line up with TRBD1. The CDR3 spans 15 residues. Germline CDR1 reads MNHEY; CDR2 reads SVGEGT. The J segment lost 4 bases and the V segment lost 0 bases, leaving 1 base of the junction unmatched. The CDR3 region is CASSYSGTGADTQYF. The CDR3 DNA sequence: TGTGCCAGCAGTTACTCCGGGACAGGGGCAGATACGCAGTATTTT.

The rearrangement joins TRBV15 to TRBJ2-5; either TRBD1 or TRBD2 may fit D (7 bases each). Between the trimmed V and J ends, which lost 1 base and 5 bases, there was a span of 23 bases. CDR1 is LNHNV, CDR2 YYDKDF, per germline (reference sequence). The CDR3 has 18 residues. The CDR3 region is CATSRVYLGGGIYETQYF. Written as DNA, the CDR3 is TGTGCCACCAGCAGAGTTTATTTGGGAGGGGGCATTTACGAGACCCAGTACTTC.

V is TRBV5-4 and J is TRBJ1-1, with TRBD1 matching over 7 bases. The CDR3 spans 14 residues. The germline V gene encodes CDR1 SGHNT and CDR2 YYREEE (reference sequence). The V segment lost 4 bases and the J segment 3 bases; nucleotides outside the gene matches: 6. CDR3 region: CASSPGDRDTEAFF. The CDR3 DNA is TGTGCCAGCAGCCCGGGAGACAGGGACACTGAAGCTTTCTTT.

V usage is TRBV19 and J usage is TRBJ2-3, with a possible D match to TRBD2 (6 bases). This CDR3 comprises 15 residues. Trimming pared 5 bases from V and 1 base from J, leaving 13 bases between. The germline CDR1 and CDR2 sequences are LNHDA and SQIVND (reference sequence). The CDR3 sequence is CASSYDGSGTDTQYF. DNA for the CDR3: TGTGCCAGTAGTTACGACGGGAGTGGCACAGATACGCAGTATTTT.

The CDR3, as DNA: TGCAGCGTCGCTCACCCCCTCGGACTAGCGGGAGGGGATGAGCAGTTCTTC. Translation: CSVAHPLGLAGGDEQFF. This chain uses TRBV29-1 with TRBJ2-1, with TRBD2 identical over 15 bases. This CDR3 comprises 17 residues. Per germline, CDR1 SQVTM and CDR2 ANQGSEA. The V gene end was trimmed by 6 bases and the J gene end by 8 bases; junction bases not matched to a gene: 14.

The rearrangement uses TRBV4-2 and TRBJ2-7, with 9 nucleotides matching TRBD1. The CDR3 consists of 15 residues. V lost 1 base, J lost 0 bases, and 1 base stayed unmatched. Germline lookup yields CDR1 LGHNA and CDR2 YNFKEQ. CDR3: CASSQGTGVSYEQYF. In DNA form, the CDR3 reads TGTGCCAGCAGCCAAGGGACAGGGGTCTCCTACGAGCAGTACTTC.

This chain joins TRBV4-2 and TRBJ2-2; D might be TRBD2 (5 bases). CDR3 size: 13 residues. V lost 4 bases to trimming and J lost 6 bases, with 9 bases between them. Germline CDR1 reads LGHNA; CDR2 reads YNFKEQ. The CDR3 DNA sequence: TGTGCCAGCAGCCGGACTGTCTCCGGGGAGCTGTTTTTT. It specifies CASSRTVSGELFF.

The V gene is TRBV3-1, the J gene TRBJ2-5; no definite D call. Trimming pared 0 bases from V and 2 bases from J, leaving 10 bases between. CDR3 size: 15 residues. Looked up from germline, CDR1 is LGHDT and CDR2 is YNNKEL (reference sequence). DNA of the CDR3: TGTGCCAGCAGCCAAGAGGCGGCCCGGCAAGAGACCCAGTACTTC. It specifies CASSQEAARQETQYF.

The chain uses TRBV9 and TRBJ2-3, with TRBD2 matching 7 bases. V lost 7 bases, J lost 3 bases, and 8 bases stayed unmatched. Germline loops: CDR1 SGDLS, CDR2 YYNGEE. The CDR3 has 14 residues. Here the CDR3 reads CASGDAGVTDTQYF. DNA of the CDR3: TGTGCCAGCGGTGATGCGGGAGTGACAGATACGCAGTATTTT. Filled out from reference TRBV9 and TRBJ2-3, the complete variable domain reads DSGVTQTPKHLITATGQRVTLRCSPRSGDLSVYWYQQSLDQGLQFLIQYYNGEERAKGNILERFSAQQFPDLHSELNLSSLELGDSALYFCASGDAGVTDTQYFGPGTRLTVL.

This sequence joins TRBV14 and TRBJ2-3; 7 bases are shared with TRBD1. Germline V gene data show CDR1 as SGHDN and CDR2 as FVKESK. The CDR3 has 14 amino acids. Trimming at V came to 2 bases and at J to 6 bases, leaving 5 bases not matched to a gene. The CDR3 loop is CASSQLTGLDTQYF. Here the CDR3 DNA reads TGTGCCAGCAGCCAATTGACAGGGTTGGATACGCAGTATTTT.

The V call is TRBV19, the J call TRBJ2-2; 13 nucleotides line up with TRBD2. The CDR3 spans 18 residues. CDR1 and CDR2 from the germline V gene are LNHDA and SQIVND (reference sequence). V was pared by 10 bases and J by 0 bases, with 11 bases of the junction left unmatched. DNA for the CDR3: TGTGCCACAGGGACTAGCGGGGTTTATGGCGCGAACACCGGGGAGCTGTTTTTT. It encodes CATGTSGVYGANTGELFF.

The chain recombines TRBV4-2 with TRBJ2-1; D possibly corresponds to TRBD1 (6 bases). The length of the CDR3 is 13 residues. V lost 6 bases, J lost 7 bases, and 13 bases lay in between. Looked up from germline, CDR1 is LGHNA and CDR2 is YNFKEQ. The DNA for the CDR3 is TGTGCCAGCAGGGTCAGGGGTGGAAATGAGCAGTTCTTC. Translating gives CASRVRGGNEQFF.

The DNA of the CDR3 is TGCAGCGTTGGGTTGAGGGACGAGCAGTACTTC. Amino acid sequence: CSVGLRDEQYF. The J gene is TRBJ2-7, the V gene TRBV29-1; tentatively, D is TRBD2 (5 bases). The CDR3 covers 11 residues. The germline gives CDR1 SQVTM, CDR2 ANQGSEA. The V and J ends lost 4 bases and 5 bases respectively, with 9 bases between them.

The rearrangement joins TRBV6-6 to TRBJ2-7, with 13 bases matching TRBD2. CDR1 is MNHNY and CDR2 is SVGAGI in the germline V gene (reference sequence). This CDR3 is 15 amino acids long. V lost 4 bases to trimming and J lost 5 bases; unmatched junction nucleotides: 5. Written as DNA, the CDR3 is TGTGCCAGCAGTTCTCGACTAGCGGGAGGCCACGAGCAGTACTTC. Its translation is CASSSRLAGGHEQYF.

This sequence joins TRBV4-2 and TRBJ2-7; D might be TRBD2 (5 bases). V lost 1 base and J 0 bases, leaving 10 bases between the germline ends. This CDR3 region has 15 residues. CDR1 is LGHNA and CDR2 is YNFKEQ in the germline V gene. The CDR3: CASSQGTESSYEQYF. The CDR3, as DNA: TGTGCCAGCAGCCAAGGGACTGAGAGCTCCTACGAGCAGTACTTC.

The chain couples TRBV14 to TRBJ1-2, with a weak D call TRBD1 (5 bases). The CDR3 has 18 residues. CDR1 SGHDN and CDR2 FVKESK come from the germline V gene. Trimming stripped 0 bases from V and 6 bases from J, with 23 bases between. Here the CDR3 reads CASSQEWGLLATIDGYTF. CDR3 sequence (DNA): TGTGCCAGCAGCCAAGAGTGGGGCTTACTAGCCACTATCGATGGCTACACCTTC. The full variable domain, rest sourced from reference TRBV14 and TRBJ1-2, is EAGVTQFPSHSVIEKGQTVTLRCDPISGHDNLYWYRRVMGKEIKFLLHFVKESKQDESGMPNNRFLAERTGGTYSTLKVQPAELEDSGVYFCASSQEWGLLATIDGYTFGSGTRLTVV.

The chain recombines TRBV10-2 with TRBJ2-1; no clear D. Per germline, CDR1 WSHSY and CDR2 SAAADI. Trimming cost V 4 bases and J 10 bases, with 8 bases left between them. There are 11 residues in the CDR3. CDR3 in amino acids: CASSGRDEQFF. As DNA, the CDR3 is TGCGCCAGCAGTGGCAGAGACGAGCAGTTCTTC.